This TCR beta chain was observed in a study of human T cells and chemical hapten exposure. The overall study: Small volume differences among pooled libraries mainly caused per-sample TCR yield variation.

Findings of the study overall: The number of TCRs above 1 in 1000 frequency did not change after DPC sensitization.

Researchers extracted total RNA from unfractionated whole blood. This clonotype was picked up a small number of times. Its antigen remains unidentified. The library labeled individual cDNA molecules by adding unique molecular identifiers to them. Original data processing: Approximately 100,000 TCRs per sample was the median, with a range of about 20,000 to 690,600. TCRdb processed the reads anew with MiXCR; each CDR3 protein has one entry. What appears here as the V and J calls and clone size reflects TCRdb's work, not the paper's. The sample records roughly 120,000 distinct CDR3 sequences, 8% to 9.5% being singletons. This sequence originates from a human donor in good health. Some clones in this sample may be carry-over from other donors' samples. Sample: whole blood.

The DNA of the CDR3 is TGTGCCAGCAGCATAGGACTAGCGGGGTTCAATGAGCAGTTCTTC. This gives the protein CASSIGLAGFNEQFF. This sequence joins TRBV7-9 and TRBJ2-1; 12 nucleotides match TRBD2. The CDR3 contains 15 residues. Unmatched junction bases numbered 5, after V lost 5 bases and J lost 6 bases. Germline V gene data show CDR1 as SEHNR and CDR2 as FQNEAQ (reference sequence).